These 29 T cell receptor beta chains came from one sample sequenced in a study of blood T cell repertoires in COVID-19. Repertoires were generated with immunoSEQ multiplex PCR, while TCRdb's copy carries only in-frame clones and drops some. The sample contains around 260,000 clones, over 65% of which appear only once. The specimen was peripheral blood. Receptors were obtained from a man in his sixties who had recovered from COVID-19.

The chain joins TRBV9 to TRBJ2-6; 7 nucleotides line up with TRBD1. The CDR3 sequence is 18 residues long. Unmatched junction bases numbered 12, after V lost 3 bases and J lost 3 bases. Germline CDR1 is SGDLS and CDR2 is YYNGEE. CDR3 protein: CASSASLEGGYGANVLTF. The CDR3 bases are TGTGCCAGCAGCGCTTCCTTGGAAGGGGGCTATGGGGCCAACGTCCTGACTTTC.

The CDR3 coding sequence is TGTGCCAGCAGTGGACAGGGAGCGCCCACGGTAGAGACCCAGTACTTC. Its translation: CASSGQGAPTVETQYF. This rearrangement joins TRBV6-1 to TRBJ2-5; TRBD1 matches 7 bases. CDR1 is MNHNS, CDR2 SASEGT, per germline. The CDR3 runs to 16 residues. V shed 4 bases, J shed 4 bases, and the junction held 12 bases outside the gene matches.

CDR3 nucleotides: TGCAGCGTTGCCGACGGAGCAACTAATGAAAAACTGTTTTTT. Protein sequence: CSVADGATNEKLFF. The rearrangement links TRBV29-1 to TRBJ1-4; no firm D call. Trimming shortened V by 4 bases and J by 0 bases, and 9 bases separated the two germline ends. CDR1 and CDR2 (germline): SQVTM, ANQGSEA. CDR3 length: 14 residues.

This clone was seen ten or more times. The chain uses TRBV7-8 and TRBJ1-5, with D possibly matching TRBD1 (6 bases). V was cut by 5 bases and J by 4 bases, with 12 bases left in between. This CDR3 has 14 amino acids. Germline CDR1 is SGHVS and CDR2 is FQNEAQ. The CDR3 reads CASSPTGWNQPQHF. The CDR3 coding sequence is TGTGCCAGCAGCCCTACAGGGTGGAATCAGCCCCAGCATTTT.

This clone was seen a handful of times. The rearrangement uses TRBV5-6 and TRBJ2-7; tentative D call: TRBD2 (6 bases). Trimming pared 0 bases from V and 7 bases from J, leaving 17 bases between. The CDR3 sequence is 15 residues long. CDR1 and CDR2 (germline): SGHDT, YYEEEE. The CDR3 DNA reads TGTGCCAGCAGCTTGGCGGGCGGGGACCGTGGAGAGCAGTACTTC. This sequence encodes CASSLAGGDRGEQYF.

CDR3: CANPAGGNTDTQYF. The CDR3, as DNA: TGTGCCAACCCAGCGGGAGGAAACACAGATACGCAGTATTTT. This sequence joins TRBV2 and TRBJ2-3, with 9 positions matching TRBD2. This CDR3 has 14 residues. Germline CDR1 SNHLY, CDR2 FYNNEI. V was pared by 10 bases and J by 2 bases, with 7 bases of the junction left unmatched.

The V call is TRBV19, the J call TRBJ1-2; TRBD1 might be the D (6 bases). Germline V gives CDR1 LNHDA, CDR2 SQIVND (reference sequence). This CDR3 spans 13 amino acids. Between the trimmed V and J ends, which lost 3 bases and 3 bases, there was a span of 8 bases. The CDR3, as DNA: TGTGCCAGTAGTATGGCAGGGGACTATGGCTACACCTTC. Its protein product is CASSMAGDYGYTF. Complete variable domain (other parts from reference TRBV19 and TRBJ1-2): DGGITQSPKYLFRKEGQNVTLSCEQNLNHDAMYWYRQDPGQGLRLIYYSQIVNDFQKGDIAEGYSVSREKKESFPLTVTSAQKNPTAFYLCASSMAGDYGYTFGSGTRLTVV.

The genes are TRBV7-9 and TRBJ1-4, with TRBD1 identical over 7 bases. Germline values: CDR1 SEHNR, CDR2 FQNEAQ (reference sequence). Trimming at V came to 1 base and at J to 5 bases, leaving 13 bases not matched to a gene. This CDR3 region has 18 residues. The CDR3 is CASSLGSGTANKNEKLFF. CDR3 bases: TGTGCCAGCAGCTTAGGGTCCGGGACAGCCAATAAGAATGAAAAACTGTTTTTT.

This chain joins TRBV6-6 and TRBJ2-4; D might be TRBD2 (5 bases). Trimming removed 2 bases from V and 5 bases from J, with 10 bases in between. CDR1 and CDR2 (germline): MNHNY, SVGAGI (reference sequence). The CDR3 has 14 residues. This chain's CDR3 is CASSYRGGENIQYF. CDR3 in DNA: TGTGCCAGCAGTTACCGGGGTGGTGAAAACATTCAGTACTTC.

This clone has more than one count but fewer than ten. This chain links TRBV6-2 or TRBV6-3 with TRBJ1-5, with D hard to call. V was clipped by 4 bases and J by 7 bases, with 20 bases between them. CDR3 length: 16 amino acids. Per germline, CDR1 MNHEY and CDR2 SVGEGT. The DNA of the CDR3 is TGTGCCAGCAGTTCGTTCCGTTCCGGGGTCGGCCAGCCCCAGCATTTT. It codes for CASSSFRSGVGQPQHF.

The chain joins TRBV6-5 to TRBJ1-3; 8 positions match TRBD1. V lost 4 bases, J lost 2 bases, and 1 base stayed unmatched. Per the germline V gene, CDR1 is MNHEY and CDR2 is SVGAGI. This CDR3 has 14 residues. Here the CDR3 reads CASSWTGTGNTIYF. CDR3 DNA: TGTGCCAGCAGTTGGACAGGGACTGGAAACACCATATATTTT.

The rearrangement joins TRBV10-3 to TRBJ1-4, with 7 bases aligning to TRBD1. Losses at the gene ends were 3 bases for V and 8 bases for J; bases not matched to a gene: 6. The CDR3 has 14 residues. Germline CDR1 and CDR2: ENHRY and SYGVKD. The CDR3 sequence is CAISDGTVGEKLFF. The CDR3 region has the DNA TGTGCCATCAGTGACGGGACAGTCGGGGAAAAACTGTTTTTT.

This chain links TRBV7-9 with TRBJ2-5; unclear D gene. Germline CDR1 and CDR2: SEHNR and FQNEAQ (reference sequence). The CDR3 is 15 amino acids. V was clipped by 2 bases and J by 4 bases, with 14 bases between them. The CDR3 protein is CASSLSGFGRETQYF. CDR3 in DNA: TGTGCCAGCAGCTTATCGGGTTTTGGTAGAGAGACCCAGTACTTC.

The DNA of the CDR3 is TGTGCCAGTAGTAACCGTCCCGGGACAGGGGGCGGGGGTGAAGCTTTCTTT. Amino acids: CASSNRPGTGGGGEAFF. The rearrangement uses TRBV19 and TRBJ1-1; 12 bases match TRBD1. Trimming cost V 4 bases and J 7 bases; bases outside gene matches: 13. Germline CDR1 is LNHDA and CDR2 is SQIVND (reference sequence). This CDR3 contains 17 residues.

The V and J genes are TRBV7-8 and TRBJ2-5; perhaps TRBD1 as D (5 bases). CDR3 length: 14 residues. Germline CDR1 SGHVS, CDR2 FQNEAQ. The germline V and J ends were trimmed by 1 base and 2 bases, with 8 bases remaining between them. The CDR3 here is CASSLEGQQETQYF. The CDR3 nucleotides are TGTGCCAGCAGCTTAGAGGGGCAGCAAGAGACCCAGTACTTC.

This clone was seen once. This sequence joins TRBV11-2 and TRBJ2-7; 9 bases map to TRBD1. The CDR3 runs 15 residues. Per the germline V gene, CDR1 is SGHAT and CDR2 is FQNNGV. The V gene end was trimmed by 3 bases and the J gene end by 4 bases; junction bases not matched to a gene: 7. The CDR3 nucleotides read TGTGCCAGCAGCTTTGCCGGGACAGGGCTATACGAGCAGTACTTC. Translating it yields CASSFAGTGLYEQYF. Drawing the rest from reference TRBV11-2 and TRBJ2-7, the complete variable domain is EAGVAQSPRYKIIEKRQSVAFWCNPISGHATLYWYQQILGQGPKLLIQFQNNGVVDDSQLPKDRFSAERLKGVDSTLKIQPAKLEDSAVYLCASSFAGTGLYEQYFGPGTRLTVT.

This chain connects TRBV3-1 (or the pseudogene TRBV3-2) to TRBJ1-2, with 11 bases identical to TRBD1. The J segment lost 6 bases and the V segment lost 6 bases, leaving 9 bases of the junction unmatched. This CDR3 is 15 amino acids long. Looked up from germline, CDR1 is LGHDT and CDR2 is YNNKEL (reference sequence). The CDR3 sequence: CASRAPGQGGDGYTF. CDR3 nucleotides: TGTGCCAGCAGAGCACCGGGACAGGGGGGAGATGGCTACACCTTC.

This clone was seen a single time. In DNA form, the CDR3 reads TGTGCCAGCAGCTTGGGGGCTGCACAGTACCAAGAGACCCAGTACTTC. Translating it yields CASSLGAAQYQETQYF. The chain recombines TRBV5-4 with TRBJ2-5; no reliable D call. Germline V gives CDR1 SGHNT, CDR2 YYREEE (reference sequence). The CDR3 covers 16 residues. Trimming cost V 0 bases and J 0 bases, with 12 bases left between them.

The CDR3, as DNA: TGTGCCAGCAGCTTAACAGGATTCACAGATACGCAGTATTTT. Translating gives CASSLTGFTDTQYF. The chain combines TRBV7-9 with TRBJ2-3; weak D call: TRBD1 (5 bases). The V end was cut by 2 bases, the J end by 2 bases, with 8 bases between. The CDR3 sequence is 14 residues long. The germline CDR1 and CDR2 sequences are SEHNR and FQNEAQ (reference sequence).

This rearrangement joins TRBV28 to TRBJ2-6, with 7 bases matching TRBD1. The CDR3 is 16 amino acids. V shed 2 bases, J shed 2 bases, and the junction held 3 bases outside the gene matches. Germline V CDR1 and CDR2: MDHEN, SYDVKM. As DNA, the CDR3 is TGTGCCAGCAGTTTAAGAGGGGGCGCTGGGGCCAACGTCCTGACTTTC. Protein: CASSLRGGAGANVLTF.

The rearrangement uses TRBV25-1 and TRBJ2-5, with a possible D match to TRBD1 (6 bases). The germline V gene has CDR1 MGHDK and CDR2 SYGVNS. Trimming left V 8 bases short and J 7 bases short, with 14 bases between. This CDR3 is built from 12 residues. CDR3 sequence reads: CASGQGIGTQYF. CDR3 DNA: TGTGCCAGCGGTCAGGGGATAGGGACCCAGTACTTC.

In its sample, this clone was seen a few times. The chain has TRBV3-1 (or the pseudogene TRBV3-2) and TRBJ1-4; TRBD1 agrees at 8 bases. CDR3 size: 14 residues. Germline lookup yields CDR1 LGHDT and CDR2 YNNKEL (reference sequence). The V segment lost 2 bases and the J segment 8 bases; nucleotides outside the gene matches: 4. The CDR3, as DNA: TGTGCCAGCAGCCAACGGACAGGGATAGAAAAACTGTTTTTT. Protein sequence: CASSQRTGIEKLFF.

The rearrangement links TRBV21-1 to TRBJ2-7; the D call TRBD1 from the table was never checked on the DNA. TRBV21-1 is described as a pseudogene. The CDR3 extends over 15 amino acids. In nucleotides, the CDR3 is TGTGCCAGCAGCCCCCATCCGGACAGGGGATACGAGCAGTACTTC. Its translation is CASSPHPDRGYEQYF.

The V and J genes are TRBV27 and TRBJ1-6, with 9 bases matching TRBD1. The CDR3 contains 14 residues. Germline V gene sequence: CDR1 MNHEY, CDR2 SMNVEV (reference sequence). Trimming removed 2 bases from V and 7 bases from J; junction bases left unmatched: 0. CDR3 amino acids: CASSLGTGNSPLHF. CDR3 nucleotide sequence: TGTGCCAGCAGTTTAGGGACAGGGAATTCACCCCTCCACTTT.

The rearrangement links TRBV10-2 to TRBJ2-1, with 9 bases aligning to TRBD1. This CDR3 is built from 14 residues. The junction had 8 bases not matched to a gene; V was cut back by 7 bases and J by 7 bases. The V gene's germline CDR1 is WSHSY and CDR2 SAAADI. CDR3 protein: CASIGQGRKNEQFF. In DNA form, the CDR3 reads TGCGCCAGCATTGGACAGGGGAGAAAAAATGAGCAGTTCTTC.

The chain links TRBV18 to TRBJ2-6; possible D gene TRBD1, 5 bases. The CDR3 totals 13 residues. Trimming cost V 6 bases and J 6 bases, with 9 bases left between them. From germline, CDR1 is KGHSH and CDR2 LQKENI. The CDR3 spells CASSPGQANVLTF. As DNA, the CDR3 is TGTGCCAGCTCCCCCGGACAGGCCAACGTCCTGACTTTC.

The chain carries TRBV14 and TRBJ1-1; 8 nucleotides agree with TRBD1. Germline trimming cut 4 bases from V and 4 bases from J; bases unmatched to any gene: 8. CDR1 and CDR2 from the germline V gene are SGHDN and FVKESK. The CDR3 has 15 amino acids. The CDR3 loop reads CASSLRTGSRTEAFF. CDR3 DNA sequence: TGTGCCAGCAGCCTTCGGACAGGGTCGCGCACTGAAGCTTTCTTT. Full variable domain (missing parts from reference TRBV14 and TRBJ1-1): EAGVTQFPSHSVIEKGQTVTLRCDPISGHDNLYWYRRVMGKEIKFLLHFVKESKQDESGMPNNRFLAERTGGTYSTLKVQPAELEDSGVYFCASSLRTGSRTEAFFGQGTRLTVV.

The chain links TRBV5-1 to TRBJ1-4; perhaps TRBD1 as D (5 bases). CDR1 is SGHRS, CDR2 YFSETQ, per germline. This CDR3 is 14 amino acids long. Trimming pared 2 bases from V and 8 bases from J, leaving 13 bases between. CDR3 in amino acids: CASSLAAKGEKLFF. The CDR3 region has the DNA TGCGCCAGCAGCTTAGCTGCTAAGGGGGAAAAACTGTTTTTT.

The V gene is TRBV4-2, the J gene TRBJ1-4; D unresolved. Germline V gene lookup returns CDR1 LGHNA and CDR2 YNFKEQ. The CDR3 contains 14 residues. The V end lost 4 bases, the J end lost 4 bases, and 10 bases lay between the germline ends. CDR3 nucleotides: TGTGCCAGCAGCCCCCACAGTGATAATGAAAAACTGTTTTTT. Residues: CASSPHSDNEKLFF.